This T cell receptor (beta chain) was identified during a study of blood T cell repertoires in COVID-19. Study in general: COVID-19 samples collected from the United States, Italy and Spain covered acute and convalescent phases. PBMCs, B-cell-depleted T cells, or T cells provided the cDNA or gDNA that made up the material.

How the authors handled the data: Amplifying reference gene primers gave estimates of nucleated cell counts. The table came from immunoSEQ multiplex PCR; TCRdb's copy has only in-frame clones and leaves some out. The V and J calls and clone size come from that table; D and trimming were worked out from the DNA. Of 150,000 to 200,000 clones listed, roughly 77% are singletons. CDR3 size: 14 residues. Trimming took 2 bases from V and 5 from J, leaving 12 bases between them. The germline V gene has CDR1 SGHTA and CDR2 FQGNSA. One Seattle source followed patients from active infection through their disease course.

The TCR sequence derives from a woman in her forties with COVID-19, enrolled during active disease. This chain connects TRBV7-2 to TRBJ2-5; D possibly corresponds to TRBD1 (6 bases). Sequencing was done on a sample of peripheral blood. This chain's CDR3 is CASSLNPQGETQYF. CDR3 in DNA: TGTGCCAGCAGCTTAAACCCCCAGGGGGAGACCCAGTACTTC.